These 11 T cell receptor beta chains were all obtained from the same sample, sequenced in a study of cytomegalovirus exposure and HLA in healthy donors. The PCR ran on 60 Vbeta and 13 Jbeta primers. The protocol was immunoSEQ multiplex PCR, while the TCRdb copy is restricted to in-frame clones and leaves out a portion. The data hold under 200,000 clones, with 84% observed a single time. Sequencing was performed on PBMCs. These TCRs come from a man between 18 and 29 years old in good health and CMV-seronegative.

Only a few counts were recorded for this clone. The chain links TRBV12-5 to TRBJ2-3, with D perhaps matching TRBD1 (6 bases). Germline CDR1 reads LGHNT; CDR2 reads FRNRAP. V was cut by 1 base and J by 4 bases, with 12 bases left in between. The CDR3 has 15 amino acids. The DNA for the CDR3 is TGTGCTAGTGGTTTGGCCGGACAGCCCCCAGATACGCAGTATTTT. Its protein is CASGLAGQPPDTQYF.

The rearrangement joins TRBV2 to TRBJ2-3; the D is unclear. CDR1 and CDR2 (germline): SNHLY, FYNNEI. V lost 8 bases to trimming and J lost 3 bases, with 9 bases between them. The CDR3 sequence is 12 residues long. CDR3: CASRVPTDTQYF. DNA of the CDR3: TGTGCCAGCCGGGTCCCGACAGATACGCAGTATTTT.

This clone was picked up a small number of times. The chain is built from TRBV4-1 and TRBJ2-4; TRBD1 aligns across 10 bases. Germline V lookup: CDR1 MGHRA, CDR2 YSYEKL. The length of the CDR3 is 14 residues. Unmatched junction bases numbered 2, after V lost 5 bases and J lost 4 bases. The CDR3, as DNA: TGCGCCAGCAGCAAGGGACAGGGGAAAAACATTCAGTACTTC. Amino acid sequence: CASSKGQGKNIQYF.

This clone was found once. CDR3 protein: CASSWAGTNEKLFF. The CDR3 region has the DNA TGTGCCAGCAGTTGGGCTGGAACTAATGAAAAACTGTTTTTT. J is TRBJ1-4 and V is TRBV7-9; D is unresolved. Deletions cut 6 bases from V and 1 base from J, with 9 bases between. CDR3 length equals 14 residues. Germline values: CDR1 SEHNR, CDR2 FQNEAQ (reference sequence).

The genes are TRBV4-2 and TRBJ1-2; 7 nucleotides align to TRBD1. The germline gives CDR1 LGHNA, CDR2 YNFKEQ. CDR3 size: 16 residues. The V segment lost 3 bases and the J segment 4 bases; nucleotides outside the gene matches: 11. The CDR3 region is CASSHLRDSRVYGYTF. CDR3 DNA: TGTGCCAGCAGCCATCTCCGGGACAGCCGTGTCTATGGCTACACCTTC.

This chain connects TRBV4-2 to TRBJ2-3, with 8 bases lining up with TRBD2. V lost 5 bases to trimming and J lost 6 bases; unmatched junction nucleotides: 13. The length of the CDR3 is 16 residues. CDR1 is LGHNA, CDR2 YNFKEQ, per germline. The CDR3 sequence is CASSTLADPFVDTQYF. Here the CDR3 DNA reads TGTGCCAGCAGCACACTAGCGGACCCTTTCGTGGATACGCAGTATTTT.

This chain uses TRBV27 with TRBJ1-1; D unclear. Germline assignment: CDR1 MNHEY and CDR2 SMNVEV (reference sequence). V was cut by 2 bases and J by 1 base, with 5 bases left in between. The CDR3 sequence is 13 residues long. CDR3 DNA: TGTGCCAGCAGTTTACAGGAGAACACTGAAGCTTTCTTT. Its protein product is CASSLQENTEAFF.

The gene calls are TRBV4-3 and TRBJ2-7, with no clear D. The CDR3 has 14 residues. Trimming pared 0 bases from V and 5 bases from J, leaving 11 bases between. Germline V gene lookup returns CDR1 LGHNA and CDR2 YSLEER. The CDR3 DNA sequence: TGCGCCAGCAGCCAAGATAGGCGGTCCCACGAGCAGTACTTC. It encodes CASSQDRRSHEQYF.

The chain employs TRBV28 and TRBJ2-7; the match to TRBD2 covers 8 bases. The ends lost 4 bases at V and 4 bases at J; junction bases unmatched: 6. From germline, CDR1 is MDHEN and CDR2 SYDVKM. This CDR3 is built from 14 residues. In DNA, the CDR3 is TGTGCCAGCAGTTGGCGGGGGGCGGGGTACGAGCAGTACTTC. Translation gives CASSWRGAGYEQYF.

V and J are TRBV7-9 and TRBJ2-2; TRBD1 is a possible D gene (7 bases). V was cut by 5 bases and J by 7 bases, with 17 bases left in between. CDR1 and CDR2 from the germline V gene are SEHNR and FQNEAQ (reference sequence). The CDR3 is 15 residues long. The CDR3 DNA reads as TGTGCCAGCAGCCATGCCAGGGGGGATATCGGGGAGCTGTTTTTT. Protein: CASSHARGDIGELFF.

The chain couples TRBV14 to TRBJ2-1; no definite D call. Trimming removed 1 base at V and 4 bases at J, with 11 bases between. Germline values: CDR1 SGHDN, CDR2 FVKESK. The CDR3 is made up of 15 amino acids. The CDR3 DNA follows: TGTGCCAGCAGCCAAGGGGCCTCCCGGTACAATGAGCAGTTCTTC. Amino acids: CASSQGASRYNEQFF.